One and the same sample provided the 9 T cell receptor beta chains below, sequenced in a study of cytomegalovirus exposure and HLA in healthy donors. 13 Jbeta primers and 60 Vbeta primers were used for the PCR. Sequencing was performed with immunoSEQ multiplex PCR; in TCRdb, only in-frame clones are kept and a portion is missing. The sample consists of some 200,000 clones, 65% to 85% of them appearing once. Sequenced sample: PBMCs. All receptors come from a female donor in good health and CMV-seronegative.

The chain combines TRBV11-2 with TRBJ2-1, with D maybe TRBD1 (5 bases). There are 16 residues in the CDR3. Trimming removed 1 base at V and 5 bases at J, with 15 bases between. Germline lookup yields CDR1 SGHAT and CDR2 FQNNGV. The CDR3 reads CASSLGRRALDNEQFF. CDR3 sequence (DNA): TGTGCCAGCAGCTTAGGGCGCAGGGCGTTGGACAATGAGCAGTTCTTC. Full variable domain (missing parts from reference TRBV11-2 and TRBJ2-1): EAGVAQSPRYKIIEKRQSVAFWCNPISGHATLYWYQQILGQGPKLLIQFQNNGVVDDSQLPKDRFSAERLKGVDSTLKIQPAKLEDSAVYLCASSLGRRALDNEQFFGPGTRLTVL.

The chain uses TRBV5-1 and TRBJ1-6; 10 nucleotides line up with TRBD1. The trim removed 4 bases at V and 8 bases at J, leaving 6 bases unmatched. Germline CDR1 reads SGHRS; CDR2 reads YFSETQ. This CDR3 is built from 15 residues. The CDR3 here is CASSQGQGRDSPLHF. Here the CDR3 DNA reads TGCGCCAGCAGCCAGGGACAGGGGAGGGATTCACCCCTCCACTTT.

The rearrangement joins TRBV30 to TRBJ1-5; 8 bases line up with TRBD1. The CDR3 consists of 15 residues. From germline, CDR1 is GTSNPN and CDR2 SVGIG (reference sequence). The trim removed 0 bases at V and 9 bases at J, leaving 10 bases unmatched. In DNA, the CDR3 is TGTGCCTGGAGTGTCCGGGACAGGACCTTTTCGCCCCAGCATTTT. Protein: CAWSVRDRTFSPQHF.

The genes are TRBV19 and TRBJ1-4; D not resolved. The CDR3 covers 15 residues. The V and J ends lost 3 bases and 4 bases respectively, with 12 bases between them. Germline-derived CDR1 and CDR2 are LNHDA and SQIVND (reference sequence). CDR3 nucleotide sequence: TGTGCCAGTAGTATTTTGTCCGACTATAATGAAAAACTGTTTTTT. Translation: CASSILSDYNEKLFF.

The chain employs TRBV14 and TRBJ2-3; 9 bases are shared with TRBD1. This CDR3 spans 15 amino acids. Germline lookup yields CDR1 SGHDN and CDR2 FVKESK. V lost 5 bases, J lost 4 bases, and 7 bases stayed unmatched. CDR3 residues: CASSYRDREADTQYF. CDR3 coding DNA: TGTGCCAGCAGCTACCGGGACAGGGAGGCAGATACGCAGTATTTT.

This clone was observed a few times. This CDR3 reads CASRSGLALGGELFF. The CDR3 DNA reads TGTGCCAGCAGGTCAGGACTAGCGCTAGGCGGGGAGCTGTTTTTT. V gene TRBV5-4 combines with J gene TRBJ2-2, with 9 positions matching TRBD2. The CDR3 has 15 amino acids. V gave up 5 bases and J gave up 7 bases; unmatched junction bases: 9. From germline, CDR1 is SGHNT and CDR2 YYREEE (reference sequence).

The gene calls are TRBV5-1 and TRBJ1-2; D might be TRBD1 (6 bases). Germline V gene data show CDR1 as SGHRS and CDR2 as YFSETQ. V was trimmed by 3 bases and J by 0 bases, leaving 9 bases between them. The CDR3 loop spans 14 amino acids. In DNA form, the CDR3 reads TGCGCCAGCAGCTCACAGGGACCTAACTATGGCTACACCTTC. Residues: CASSSQGPNYGYTF.

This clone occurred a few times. DNA for the CDR3: TGTGCCAGCAGTTTGAGGCAGAACTATAATTCACCCCTCCACTTT. Its protein product is CASSLRQNYNSPLHF. This chain connects TRBV27 to TRBJ1-6; no definite D call. V gave up 3 bases and J gave up 3 bases, with 9 bases separating them. Germline loops: CDR1 MNHEY, CDR2 SMNVEV (reference sequence). This CDR3 comprises 15 residues.

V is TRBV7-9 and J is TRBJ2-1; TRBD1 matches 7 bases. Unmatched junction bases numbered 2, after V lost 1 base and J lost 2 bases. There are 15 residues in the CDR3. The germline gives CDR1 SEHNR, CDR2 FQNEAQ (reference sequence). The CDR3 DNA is TGTGCCAGCAGCTTAGGGGACAGACCCTACAATGAGCAGTTCTTC. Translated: CASSLGDRPYNEQFF.